The entry below gives a single T cell receptor beta chain sequence along with its context. The antigen is undetermined. Several immunoSEQ plates received, in even portions, the genomic DNA of each subset. Some clones are missing from TCRdb's copy, which holds only in-frame ones; the method was immunoSEQ multiplex PCR. The table has about 800,000 clones, 96% seen once; the top ten hold 0.2% to 0.25%. Naive CD8 cells comprised CD45RO-negative, CCR7-positively selected cells, excluding terminally differentiated effector memory CD45RA+ cells. This sample is part of a study of shared clonotypes between healthy human individuals. Broader study findings: Some clonotypes were shared by all four sorted-subset donors, while others were not shared. The non-shared ones had lower generation probabilities than the shared ones.

Sequences were obtained from naive CD8+ T cells sorted from blood. The clonotype comes from a man in his thirties or forties in good health.

The CDR3 nucleotides read TGTGCCAGCAGCGCAGCGGCCCTGGGGACCGGGGAGCTGTTTTTT. Residues: CASSAAALGTGELFF. The rearrangement joins TRBV9 to TRBJ2-2; weak D call: TRBD2 (5 bases). The V gene's germline CDR1 is SGDLS and CDR2 YYNGEE. This CDR3 comprises 15 residues. Trimming cost V 3 bases and J 5 bases, with 14 bases left between them.